This TCR beta chain was recorded in a study of early T cells in non-severe SARS-CoV-2 infection. Study-wide background: Investigators sequenced bulk RNA drawn from unsorted whole blood, and chains remained unpaired. Notes on the study in general: Anti-spike CD8 responses were favored in VDJdb matching, and private and CD4 specificities were missed.

This CDR3 spans 15 amino acids. V lost 6 bases, J lost 2 bases, and 16 bases lay in between. Germline V CDR1 and CDR2: SGHRS, YFSETQ. Regarding this clonotype: The antigen is unknown.

Attachment of unique molecular identifiers was made to individual cDNA molecules. One entry per CDR3 protein, called by TCRdb with MiXCR from the 5' RACE reads. The table lists about 94,000 distinct CDR3 sequences, less than 15% of them singletons. V and J are TRBV5-1 and TRBJ2-3; weak D call: TRBD2 (5 bases). Sequenced sample: whole blood. The sequence was obtained from an adult who was a healthcare worker with PCR-confirmed SARS-CoV-2 infection or an uninfected control (not recorded which). The DNA of the CDR3 is TGCGCCAGCACCCTTGGGAGCCCTTACACAGATACGCAGTATTTT. It codes for CASTLGSPYTDTQYF.